This TCR beta chain was obtained from a study of Tregs in tolerant kidney transplant recipients. The V end was cut by 5 bases, the J end by 0 bases, with 7 bases between. The CDR3 has 13 residues. Germline CDR1 and CDR2: LNHNV and YYDKDF (reference sequence). Method: immunoSEQ multiplex PCR; TCRdb's copy keeps in-frame clones and lacks some. The sample lists under 300,000 clones, about four fifths seen once, with about 0.64% in the top ten. Thawed PBMCs were FACS-sorted into unstimulated CD4+CD25+CD127- regulatory T cells, CD4+CD25- non-regulatory cells, CD4 and CD8 cells. The sequenced sample consisted of CD4+ T cells from blood. The TCR comes from a human donor in good health. V gene TRBV15 combines with J gene TRBJ1-1; D perhaps matches TRBD1 (5 bases). The CDR3 DNA reads TGTGCCACCAGCTGGACACTGAACACTGAAGCTTTCTTT. It specifies CATSWTLNTEAFF.